The 2 T cell receptor beta chains in this list originate from one sample, sequenced in a study of neurological immune-mediated disorders (dated by TCRdb to between 2019 and 2020). The library was produced with 5' RACE. Reads for this sample came from an Illumina HiSeq 2500. TCRdb reran the public reads through fastp at Q25 and MiXCR, keeping productive beta chains. Records with the same CDR3 protein are collapsed into one entry carrying the most frequent genes and DNA. The sample has 50,000 or so distinct CDR3 sequences on record, around 3.4% of them singletons. Clones ranked in the top ten supply 5.5% to 6% of the sample. The sample taken for sequencing was PBMCs. These receptor sequences come from a middle-aged man with multiple sclerosis.

Ten or more counts support this clonotype. The V call is TRBV5-1, the J call TRBJ2-2; 8 nucleotides line up with TRBD1. Trimming at V came to 0 bases and at J to 2 bases, leaving 3 bases not matched to a gene. This CDR3 contains 16 residues. Germline V gene lookup returns CDR1 SGHRS and CDR2 YFSETQ. The CDR3 sequence: CASSLVGQANTGELFF. The DNA of the CDR3 is TGCGCCAGCAGCTTGGTGGGACAGGCCAACACCGGGGAGCTGTTTTTT.

Comment on this clonotype: A much larger clone is a single base away; this may be a read error. V is TRBV7-8 and J is TRBJ2-7; 7 nucleotides match TRBD2. Germline V gene lookup returns CDR1 SGHVS and CDR2 FQNEAQ. The junction had 10 bases not matched to a gene; V was cut back by 3 bases and J by 2 bases. The CDR3 covers 16 residues. CDR3: CASSLAGLVGAYEQYF. CDR3 in DNA: TGTGCCAGCAGCTTGGCCGGACTAGTGGGGGCCTACGAGCAGTACTTC.